One and the same sample provided the 15 T cell receptor beta chains below, sequenced in a study of shared clonotypes between healthy human individuals. Method: immunoSEQ multiplex PCR; TCRdb's copy keeps in-frame clones and lacks some. The repertoire consists of 1.4 million to 1.5 million clones, with approximately 97% occurring once and the leading ten covering about 1%. Source material: naive CD4+ T cells sorted from blood. Subset in this sample: CD45RA+ positively selected. These receptors all stem from a man under 40 in good health.

The chain carries TRBV6-1 and TRBJ2-1; the match to TRBD2 covers 11 bases. This CDR3 has 18 residues. Per the germline V gene, CDR1 is MNHNS and CDR2 is SASEGT. V lost 1 base and J lost 4; bases outside the gene matches: 9. The CDR3 spells CASSEGDPGLAVYNEQFF. The CDR3 DNA reads as TGTGCCAGCAGTGAAGGGGACCCGGGACTAGCGGTATACAATGAGCAGTTCTTC.

The gene calls are TRBV19 and TRBJ2-7; D not certain. Germline CDR1 LNHDA, CDR2 SQIVND (reference sequence). The V and J ends lost 3 bases and 3 bases respectively, with 12 bases between them. The CDR3 has 14 residues. CDR3 amino acids: CASSITETHYEQYF. The CDR3 nucleotides read TGTGCCAGTAGTATCACCGAAACCCACTACGAGCAGTACTTC.

The genes are TRBV7-2 and TRBJ2-7; 9 bases align to TRBD1. Per germline, CDR1 SGHTA and CDR2 FQGNSA. The CDR3 totals 14 residues. J lost 4 bases, V lost 5 bases, and 6 bases had no gene match. For the CDR3, the DNA is TGTGCCAGCAGCCTTTACAGGGGGCAATACGAGCAGTACTTC. This encodes CASSLYRGQYEQYF.

The chain carries TRBV7-7 and TRBJ2-5, with D unresolved. This CDR3 is built from 15 residues. Germline V gene sequence: CDR1 SSHAT, CDR2 FNYEAQ (reference sequence). The V end lost 5 bases, the J end lost 4 bases, and 17 bases lay between the germline ends. For the CDR3, the DNA is TGTGCCAGCAGCAAAAGAATAGGGAACGGAGAGACCCAGTACTTC. This translates into CASSKRIGNGETQYF. The full variable domain, rest sourced from reference TRBV7-7 and TRBJ2-5, is GAGVSQSPRYKVTKRGQDVTLRCDPISSHATLYWYQQALGQGPEFLTYFNYEAQPDKSGLPSDRFSAERPEGSISTLTIQRTEQRDSAMYRCASSKRIGNGETQYFGPGTRLLVL.

With respect to this clone: This sample includes further DNA sequences coding for the same CDR3. The chain joins TRBV5-1 to TRBJ2-5; perhaps TRBD1 as D (5 bases). CDR1 and CDR2 (germline): SGHRS, YFSETQ. Between the trimmed V and J ends, which lost 1 base and 5 bases, there was a span of 9 bases. The CDR3 sequence is 13 residues long. The CDR3 DNA is TGCGCCAGCAGCTTGACAGGTTGGGAGACCCAGTACTTC. Translation gives CASSLTGWETQYF.

This rearrangement joins TRBV7-2 to TRBJ2-5; TRBD1 matches 9 bases. Trimming removed 11 bases from V and 2 bases from J; junction bases left unmatched: 6. CDR1 is SGHTA, CDR2 FQGNSA, per germline. The CDR3 sequence is 13 residues long. Here the CDR3 reads CAGDRGRQETQYF. As DNA, the CDR3 is TGTGCCGGAGACAGGGGGAGGCAAGAGACCCAGTACTTC.

Only one count was recorded for this clone. This sequence joins TRBV7-2 and TRBJ1-5; tentatively, D is TRBD1 (5 bases). Trimming removed 4 bases at V and 5 bases at J, with 18 bases between. Germline V gene lookup returns CDR1 SGHTA and CDR2 FQGNSA. The CDR3 is made up of 16 amino acids. The CDR3 is CASSSGGDWVHQPQHF. The CDR3 coding sequence is TGTGCCAGCAGCTCAGGTGGGGACTGGGTCCATCAGCCCCAGCATTTT.

For this clone: A single base separates this from a much larger clone, so it may be a read error. The chain joins TRBV18 to TRBJ2-3; D is unresolved. The CDR3 runs to 11 residues. The germline V gene encodes CDR1 KGHSH and CDR2 LQKENI. V lost 5 bases and J lost 2, with 2 bases in between. The CDR3 DNA reads as TGTGCCAGCTCAGCCACAGATACGCAGTATTTT. This translates into CASSATDTQYF.

In this sample, this clone turned up once. The chain links TRBV18 to TRBJ2-7, with D perhaps TRBD2 (5 bases). CDR1 and CDR2 from the germline V gene are KGHSH and LQKENI. V gave up 3 bases and J gave up 4 bases, with 13 bases separating them. The CDR3 consists of 14 residues. This chain's CDR3 is CASSPSGRGYEQYF. In DNA form, the CDR3 reads TGTGCCAGCTCACCCTCGGGAAGAGGGTACGAGCAGTACTTC.

The chain joins TRBV28 to TRBJ2-3, with D possibly TRBD1 on 5 matching bases. CDR3 length equals 13 residues. V lost 5 bases and J lost 7, with 13 bases in between. Germline V lookup: CDR1 MDHEN, CDR2 SYDVKM. The CDR3 here is CASSRSRGYTQYF. CDR3 sequence (DNA): TGTGCCAGCAGTCGGAGTAGGGGCTATACGCAGTATTTT.

This rearrangement joins TRBV7-6 to TRBJ1-3, with D unclear. Germline V gene sequence: CDR1 SGHVS, CDR2 FNYEAQ. The CDR3 extends over 14 amino acids. V lost 1 base and J 5 bases, leaving 9 bases between the germline ends. In DNA form, the CDR3 reads TGTGCCAGCAGCTTAGGGAGGAACAGAAACACCATATATTTT. Protein sequence: CASSLGRNRNTIYF.

V and J are TRBV18 and TRBJ1-5; perhaps TRBD1 as D (5 bases). The V and J ends lost 3 bases and 5 bases respectively, with 11 bases between them. CDR1 is KGHSH and CDR2 is LQKENI in the germline V gene. This CDR3 region has 14 residues. Here the CDR3 reads CASSPQGGDQPQHF. CDR3 bases: TGTGCCAGCTCACCCCAGGGAGGGGATCAGCCCCAGCATTTT.

This chain uses TRBV19 with TRBJ2-5; D might be TRBD2 (7 bases). CDR1 and CDR2 from the germline V gene are LNHDA and SQIVND (reference sequence). The CDR3 extends over 14 amino acids. The V end was cut by 1 base, the J end by 5 bases, with 11 bases between. DNA for the CDR3: TGTGCCAGTAGTATAGTACAGGGAGGGGAGACCCAGTACTTC. Its translation is CASSIVQGGETQYF.

The genes are TRBV2 and TRBJ1-5, with 9 bases fitting TRBD1. The CDR3 length is 15 residues. Germline CDR1 is SNHLY and CDR2 is FYNNEI. With 7 bases clipped from V and 1 base from J, the junction kept 5 bases outside the gene matches. The CDR3 sequence: CASKRQGESNQPQHF. The CDR3 nucleotides are TGTGCCAGCAAGAGACAGGGGGAAAGCAATCAGCCCCAGCATTTT.

In this sample, this clone turned up once. The CDR3 spells CASSFLSRLKQPQHF. CDR3 sequence (DNA): TGTGCCAGCAGTTTTCTTTCCAGGTTGAAACAGCCCCAGCATTTT. The chain links TRBV27 to TRBJ1-5, with D uncertain. The CDR3 spans 15 residues. The germline CDR1 and CDR2 sequences are MNHEY and SMNVEV (reference sequence). V was pared by 3 bases and J by 7 bases, with 16 bases between.